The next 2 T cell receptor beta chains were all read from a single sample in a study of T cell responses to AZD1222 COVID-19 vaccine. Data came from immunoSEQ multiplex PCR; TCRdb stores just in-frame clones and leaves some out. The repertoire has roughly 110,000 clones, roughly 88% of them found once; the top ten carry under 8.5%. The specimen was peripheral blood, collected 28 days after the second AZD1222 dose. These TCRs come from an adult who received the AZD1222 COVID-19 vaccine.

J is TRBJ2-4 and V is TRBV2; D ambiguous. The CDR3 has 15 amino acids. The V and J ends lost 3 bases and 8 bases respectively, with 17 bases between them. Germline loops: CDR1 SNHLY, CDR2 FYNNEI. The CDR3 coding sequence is TGTGCCAGCAGTGATGGCAGTTCCCCGCAGCACATTCAGTACTTC. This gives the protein CASSDGSSPQHIQYF.

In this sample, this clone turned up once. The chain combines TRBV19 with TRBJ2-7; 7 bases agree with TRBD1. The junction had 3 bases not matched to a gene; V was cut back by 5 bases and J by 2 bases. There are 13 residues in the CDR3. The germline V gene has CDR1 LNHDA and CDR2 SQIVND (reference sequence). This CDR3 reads CASSPGQPYEQYF. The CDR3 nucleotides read TGTGCCAGTAGTCCGGGACAGCCCTACGAGCAGTACTTC.